The entry below describes one TCR beta chain. This clone turned up a few times. The clone's antigen remains unknown. There are no base qualities to consult, and no much larger clone falls within one base. The sample originates from a study of PD-1 blockade in classical Hodgkin lymphoma (TCRdb year 2020). Background for the entire study: Nivolumab dosing was 3 mg/kg intravenously every 2 weeks, continuing until either disease progression or unacceptable toxicity. To define a peripheral blood immune signature of response to PD-1 blockade in classical Hodgkin lymphoma, the study combined TCR beta sequencing with CyTOF.

On the study overall, not on this receptor specifically: Trial patients with a complete response had baseline diversity similar to that of newly diagnosed patients, while partial responders and progressors had significantly lower diversity. Newly diagnosed patients were reported to have lower baseline TCR diversity than healthy donors, and relapsed/refractory patients were reported to have lower baseline TCR diversity still. By C4D1, a significant rise was seen in CD4+ TCR diversity but not in CD8+ TCR diversity (p=0.0027 vs p=0.16), and the rise was most apparent among complete responders (p=0.02). The study was limited to a single clinical trial cohort, and causes of repertoire differences, possibly disease activity or prior therapy, remained undefined. Diversity was lower in patients who began nivolumab less than 1 year after ASCT, so these patients were left out of later analyses to avoid confounding by immune reconstitution.

Genomic DNA was extracted with the Qiagen DNeasy kit from unsorted PBMCs and from negatively selected CD4+ and CD8+ fractions. TCR beta CDR3 regions were subjected to amplification by immunoSEQ multiplex PCR with primers that anneal to V and J segments. Amplification bias was minimized using a synthetic immune receptor repertoire, and residual bias was removed computationally after sequencing. In the original analysis: Repertoire diversity was quantified as the Shannon entropy index using custom Python scripts. Unsorted, CD4+ and CD8+ repertoires were examined separately, except in combined analyses, for which CD4+ and CD8+ sequences were merged in silico. A clone was considered expanded if an increase in frequency of at least 2-fold after treatment relative to C1D1 was found, and a pseudocount of 0.5 was applied to clones undetected at baseline. Singleton clones were defined as clones with 0 or 1 copy at C1D1, and non-singleton clones were defined as clones with 2 or more copies. Clones expanded in unsorted samples were annotated as CD4+, CD8+ or unknown by matching protein sequences in sorted samples from the same patient. Diversity changes from C1D1 to C4D1 were tested in paired samples using Wilcoxon tests. TCRdb's version of the immuneACCESS table is confined to in-frame rearrangements and falls short of the full clone set. An unresolved V gene accounts for under half of the shortfall where checked; the remainder is of unknown origin. From that table come the V and J calls and clone size; the DNA was used to work out D and trimming. Recorded for this sample are 40,000 to 50,000 clones; around 78% of them occurred a single time. The ten largest clonotypes hold 13% of the sample.

From the cysteine up to the phenylalanine, the CDR3 has a length of 14 residues. Solely the CDR3 DNA is kept, with 42 bases framed from the first base. The trim is 2 bases for V and 8 bases for J, with a gap of 10 bases between the germline ends. The germline V gene provides CDR1 SGHTA and CDR2 FQGNSA. The intended sense of this specimen's time point label: cycle 1 day 1 (C1D1), immediately before nivolumab initiation. All trial patients had relapsed after autologous stem cell transplantation, with cohorts A, B and C differing in prior brentuximab vedotin exposure. The trial cohort included around 56 patients with relapsed/refractory classical Hodgkin lymphoma, and each patient had a best overall response of complete response, partial response or progressive disease. Trial patients were treated with single-agent nivolumab in the multi-cohort phase II CheckMate 205 trial. An independent review committee assessed best overall response by applying the 2007 International Working Group response criteria. Trial PBMCs were collected immediately before nivolumab initiation (C1D1) and during therapy at cycle 2 day 1 and cycle 4 day 1. Peripheral blood was collected in 8 mL Vacutainer Cell Preparation Tubes, from which PBMCs were isolated by centrifugation and then cryopreserved.

This clonotype originated in a human donor with classical Hodgkin lymphoma. This sequence uses TRBV7-2 and TRBJ1-6; 5 matching bases give a weak D call of TRBD1. The material sequenced was peripheral blood mononuclear cells (PBMCs), taken at baseline. The CDR3 loop reads CASSLSLGDSPLHF. The sequenced DNA is TGTGCCAGCAGCTTAAGTTTAGGGGATTCACCCCTCCACTTT.